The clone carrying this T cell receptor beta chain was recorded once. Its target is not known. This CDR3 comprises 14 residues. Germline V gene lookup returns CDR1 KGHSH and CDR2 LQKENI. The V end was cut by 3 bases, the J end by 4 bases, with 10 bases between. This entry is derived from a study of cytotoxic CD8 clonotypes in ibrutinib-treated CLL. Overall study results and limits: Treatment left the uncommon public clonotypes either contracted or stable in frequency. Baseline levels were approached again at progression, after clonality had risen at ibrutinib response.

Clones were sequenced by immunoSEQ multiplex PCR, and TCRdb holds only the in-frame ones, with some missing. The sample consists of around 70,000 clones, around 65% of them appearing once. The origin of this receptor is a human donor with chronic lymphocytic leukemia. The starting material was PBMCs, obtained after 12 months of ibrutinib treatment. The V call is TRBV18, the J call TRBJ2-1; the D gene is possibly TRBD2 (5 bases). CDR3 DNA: TGTGCCAGCTCACCCGGTCGGGGTTACAATGAGCAGTTCTTC. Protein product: CASSPGRGYNEQFF. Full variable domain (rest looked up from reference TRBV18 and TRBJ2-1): NAGVMQNPRHLVRRRGQEARLRCSPMKGHSHVYWYRQLPEEGLKFMVYLQKENIIDESGMPKERFSAEFPKEGPSILRIQQVVRGDSAAYFCASSPGRGYNEQFFGPGTRLTVL.